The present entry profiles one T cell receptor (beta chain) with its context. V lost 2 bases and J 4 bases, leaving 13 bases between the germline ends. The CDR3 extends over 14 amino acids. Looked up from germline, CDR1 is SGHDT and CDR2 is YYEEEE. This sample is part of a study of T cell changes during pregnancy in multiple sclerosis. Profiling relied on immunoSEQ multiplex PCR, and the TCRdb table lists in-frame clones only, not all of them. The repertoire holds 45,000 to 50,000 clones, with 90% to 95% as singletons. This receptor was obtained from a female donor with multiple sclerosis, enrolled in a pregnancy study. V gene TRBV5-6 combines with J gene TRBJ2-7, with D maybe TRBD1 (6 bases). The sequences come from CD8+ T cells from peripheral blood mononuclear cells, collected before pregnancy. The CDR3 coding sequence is TGTGCCAGCAGCTTAATCAGGGGCCGGTACGAGCAGTACTTC. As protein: CASSLIRGRYEQYF.